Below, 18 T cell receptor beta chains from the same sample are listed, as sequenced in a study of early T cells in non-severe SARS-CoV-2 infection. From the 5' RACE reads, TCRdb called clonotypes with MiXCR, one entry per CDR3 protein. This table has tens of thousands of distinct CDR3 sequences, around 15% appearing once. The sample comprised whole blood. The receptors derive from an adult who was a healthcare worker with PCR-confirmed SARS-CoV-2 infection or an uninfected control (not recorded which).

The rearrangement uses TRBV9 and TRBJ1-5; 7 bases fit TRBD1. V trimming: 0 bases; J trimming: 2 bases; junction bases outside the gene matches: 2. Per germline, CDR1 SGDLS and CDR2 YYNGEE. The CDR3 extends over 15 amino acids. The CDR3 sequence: CASSVGGGGNQPQHF. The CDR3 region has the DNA TGTGCCAGCAGCGTAGGAGGGGGCGGCAATCAGCCCCAGCATTTT.

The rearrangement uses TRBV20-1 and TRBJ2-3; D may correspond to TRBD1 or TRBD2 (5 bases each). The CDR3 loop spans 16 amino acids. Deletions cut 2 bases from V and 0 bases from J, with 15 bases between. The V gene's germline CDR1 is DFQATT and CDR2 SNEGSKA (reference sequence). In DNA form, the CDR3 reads TGCAGTGCTAGAAGCCAGGGCCGGACTAGCACAGATACGCAGTATTTT. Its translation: CSARSQGRTSTDTQYF.

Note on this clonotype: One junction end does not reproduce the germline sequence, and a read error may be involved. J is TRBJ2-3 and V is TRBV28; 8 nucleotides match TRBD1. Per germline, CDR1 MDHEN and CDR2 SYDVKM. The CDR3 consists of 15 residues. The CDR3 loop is CASSFRGLSSDMQYF. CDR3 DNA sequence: TGTGCCAGCAGTTTCAGGGGGCTCAGCTCAGATATGCAGTATTTT.

CDR3 DNA: TGTGCCAGCACAGAATCTAGGCTTCGCGCTGAGCAGTTCTTC. Protein product: CASTESRLRAEQFF. The J gene is TRBJ2-1, the V gene TRBV6-5; the D is unclear. Germline lookup yields CDR1 MNHEY and CDR2 SVGAGI. V lost 7 bases, J lost 9 bases, and 19 bases lay in between. There are 14 residues in the CDR3.

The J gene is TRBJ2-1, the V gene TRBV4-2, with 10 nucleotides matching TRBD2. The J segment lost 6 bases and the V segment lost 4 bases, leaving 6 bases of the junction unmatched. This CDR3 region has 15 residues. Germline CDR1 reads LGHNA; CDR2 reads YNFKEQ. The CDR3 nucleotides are TGTGCCAGCAGCCTTCTAGCGGGAGAGGGCAATGAGCAGTTCTTC. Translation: CASSLLAGEGNEQFF.

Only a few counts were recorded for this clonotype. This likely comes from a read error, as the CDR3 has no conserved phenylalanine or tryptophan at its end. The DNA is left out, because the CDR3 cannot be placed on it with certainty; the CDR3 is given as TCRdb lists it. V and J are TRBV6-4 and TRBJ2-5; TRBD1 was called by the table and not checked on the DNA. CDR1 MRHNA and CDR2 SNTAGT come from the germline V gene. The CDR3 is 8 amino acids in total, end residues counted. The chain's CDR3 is CASLIIRD.

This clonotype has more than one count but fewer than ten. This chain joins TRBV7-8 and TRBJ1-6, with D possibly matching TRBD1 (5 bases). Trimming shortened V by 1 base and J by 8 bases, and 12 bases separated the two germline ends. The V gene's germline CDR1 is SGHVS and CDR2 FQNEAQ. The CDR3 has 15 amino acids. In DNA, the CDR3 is TGTGCCAGCAGCTTAGGGGACTATAATGATTCACCCCTCCACTTT. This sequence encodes CASSLGDYNDSPLHF.

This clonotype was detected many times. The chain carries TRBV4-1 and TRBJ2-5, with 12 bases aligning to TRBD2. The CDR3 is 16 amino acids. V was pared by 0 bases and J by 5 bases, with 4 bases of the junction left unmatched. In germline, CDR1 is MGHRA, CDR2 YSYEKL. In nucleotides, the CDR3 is TGCGCCAGCAGCCAAGATACAGGACTAGCGGGGGAGACCCAGTACTTC. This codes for CASSQDTGLAGETQYF.

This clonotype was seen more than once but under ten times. The CDR3 reads CASSLLGDSQYF. The CDR3 region has the DNA TGTGCCAGCAGCTTATTGGGTGACTCGCAGTATTTT. This chain joins TRBV11-2 and TRBJ2-3; D is unresolved. The CDR3 is made up of 12 amino acids. Germline V CDR1 and CDR2: SGHAT, FQNNGV. The germline V and J ends were trimmed by 2 bases and 10 bases, with 10 bases remaining between them. Using reference TRBV11-2 and TRBJ2-3 for the parts outside the CDR3, the full variable domain is EAGVAQSPRYKIIEKRQSVAFWCNPISGHATLYWYQQILGQGPKLLIQFQNNGVVDDSQLPKDRFSAERLKGVDSTLKIQPAKLEDSAVYLCASSLLGDSQYFGPGTRLTVL.

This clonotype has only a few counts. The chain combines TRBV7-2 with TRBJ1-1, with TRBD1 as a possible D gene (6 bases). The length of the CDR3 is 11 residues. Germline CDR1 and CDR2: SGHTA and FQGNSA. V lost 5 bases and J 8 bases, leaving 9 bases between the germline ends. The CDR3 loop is CASSADREAFF. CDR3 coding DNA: TGTGCCAGCAGCGCAGACAGGGAAGCTTTCTTT.

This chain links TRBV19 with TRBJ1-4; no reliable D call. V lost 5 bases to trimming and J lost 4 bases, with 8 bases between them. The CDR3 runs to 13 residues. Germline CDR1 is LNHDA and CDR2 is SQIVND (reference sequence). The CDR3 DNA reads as TGTGCCAGTAGTTTCAAGATTAATGAAAAACTGTTTTTT. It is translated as CASSFKINEKLFF.

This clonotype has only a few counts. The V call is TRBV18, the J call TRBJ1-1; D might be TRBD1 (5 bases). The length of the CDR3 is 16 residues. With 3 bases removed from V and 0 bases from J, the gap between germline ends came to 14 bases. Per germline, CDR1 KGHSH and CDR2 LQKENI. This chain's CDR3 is CASSPGQGRMNTEAFF. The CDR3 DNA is TGTGCCAGCTCACCGGGGCAGGGAAGGATGAACACTGAAGCTTTCTTT.

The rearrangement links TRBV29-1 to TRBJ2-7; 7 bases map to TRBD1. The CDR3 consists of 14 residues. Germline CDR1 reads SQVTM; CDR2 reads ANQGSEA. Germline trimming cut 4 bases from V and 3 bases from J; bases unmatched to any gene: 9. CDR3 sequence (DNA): TGCAGCGTTGTGGGGCAGGGGGAATTCTACGAGCAGTACTTC. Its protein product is CSVVGQGEFYEQYF.

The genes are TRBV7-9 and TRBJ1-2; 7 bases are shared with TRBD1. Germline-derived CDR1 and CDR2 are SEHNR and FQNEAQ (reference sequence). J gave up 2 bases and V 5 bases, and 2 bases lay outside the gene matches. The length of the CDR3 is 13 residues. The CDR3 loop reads CASSKQGNYGYTF. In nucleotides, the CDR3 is TGTGCCAGCAGCAAACAGGGGAACTATGGCTACACCTTC.

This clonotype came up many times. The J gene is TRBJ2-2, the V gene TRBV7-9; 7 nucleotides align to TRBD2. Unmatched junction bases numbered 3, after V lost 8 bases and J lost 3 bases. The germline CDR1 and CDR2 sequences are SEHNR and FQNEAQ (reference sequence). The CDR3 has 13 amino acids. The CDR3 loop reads CASRGLYTGELFF. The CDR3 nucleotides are TGTGCCAGCCGGGGACTATACACCGGGGAGCTGTTTTTT.

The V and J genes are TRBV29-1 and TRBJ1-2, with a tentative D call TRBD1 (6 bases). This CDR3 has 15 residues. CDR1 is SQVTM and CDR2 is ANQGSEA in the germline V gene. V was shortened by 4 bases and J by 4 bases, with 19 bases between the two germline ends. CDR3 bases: TGCAGCGTTGGGACAGCCTCAATCCTCGGCTATGGCTACACCTTC. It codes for CSVGTASILGYGYTF. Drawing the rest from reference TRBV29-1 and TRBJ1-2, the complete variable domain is SAVISQKPSRDICQRGTSLTIQCQVDSQVTMMFWYRQQPGQSLTLIATANQGSEATYESGFVIDKFPISRPNLTFSTLTVSNMSPEDSSIYLCSVGTASILGYGYTFGSGTRLTVV.

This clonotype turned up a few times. The CDR3 loop is CASSKRQGNQPQHF. As DNA, the CDR3 is TGTGCCAGCAGTAAGAGACAGGGAAATCAGCCCCAGCATTTT. V gene TRBV28 combines with J gene TRBJ1-5, with 7 nucleotides matching TRBD1. CDR1 MDHEN and CDR2 SYDVKM come from the germline V gene. With V trimmed by 5 bases and J by 4 bases, 5 bases remained unmatched. This CDR3 is 14 amino acids long.

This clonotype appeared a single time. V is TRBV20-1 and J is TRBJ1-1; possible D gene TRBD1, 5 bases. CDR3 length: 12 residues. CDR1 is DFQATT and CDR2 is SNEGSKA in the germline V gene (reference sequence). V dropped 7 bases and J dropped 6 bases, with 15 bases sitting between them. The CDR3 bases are TGCAGTGTTCCCCAGGGAGGCCCTGAAGCTTTCTTT. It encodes CSVPQGGPEAFF.